Sequencing of this TCR beta chain was carried out in a study of naive and memory T cell subsets. The beta constant-region primer was an equimolar mix of two oligonucleotides covering TRBC1 and TRBC2. Ligated cDNA was amplified by four rounds of PCR with nested alpha and beta constant-region primers and SP2. TCRdb independently ran MiXCR on the UMI-ligation and nested PCR reads; one entry per CDR3 protein. This sample has 20,000 to 25,000 distinct CDR3 sequences, with more than 7% found just once. This clonotype was recorded many times. With 7 bases removed from V and 5 bases from J, the gap between germline ends came to 12 bases. Germline-derived CDR1 and CDR2 are LNHDA and SQIVND (reference sequence). This CDR3 is 13 amino acids long.

This clonotype originated in a human donor in good health. The chain combines TRBV19 with TRBJ2-1; D not certain. Input material: central memory CD8+ T cells from blood. This CDR3 reads CASTLGTNNEQFF. The CDR3 nucleotides read TGTGCCAGTACACTGGGAACTAACAATGAGCAGTTCTTC.